This TCR beta chain was profiled in a study of blood T cell repertoires in COVID-19. Study at large: Italy, Spain and the United States were the sources of the convalescent and acute COVID-19 samples. Sources were T cells, B-cell-depleted T cells, or PBMCs; the material itself was cDNA or gDNA.

This CDR3 region has 13 residues. The germline CDR1 and CDR2 sequences are MNHEY and SVGAGI. The V end lost 6 bases, the J end lost 0 bases, and 7 bases lay between the germline ends. Using immunoSEQ multiplex PCR, the repertoire was profiled, and TCRdb retains in-frame clones only, with some absent. The top ten clones hold about 1.6% of a sample with 150,000 or so clones, around 81% of them seen once. The sequencing sample was made of peripheral blood. V gene TRBV6-5 combines with J gene TRBJ2-3, with D uncertain. The source is a human donor in a cohort sampled during active COVID-19. CDR3 loop: CASRRMSTDTQYF. DNA of the CDR3: TGTGCCAGCAGGCGGATGAGCACAGATACGCAGTATTTT.